This T cell receptor beta chain emerged from a study of blood T cell repertoires in COVID-19. Turning to the study itself: Some COVID-19 samples were acute and others convalescent; all came from the United States, Italy and Spain.

This clone was observed a handful of times. The repertoire was sequenced with immunoSEQ multiplex PCR; TCRdb's copy has only in-frame clones and lacks some. Of about 35,000 clones in the sample, roughly 85% were seen once. The V gene lost 0 bases and the J gene lost 9 bases, with 9 bases spanning the gap. This CDR3 is 14 amino acids long. The germline V gene encodes CDR1 SGHDN and CDR2 FVKESK. V usage is TRBV14 and J usage is TRBJ1-6; D may be TRBD1 (6 bases). The receptor was isolated from a man aged 45 to 65 with acute or convalescent COVID-19. Input material: peripheral blood. The CDR3 sequence is CASSQEHRASPLHF. The CDR3 DNA follows: TGTGCCAGCAGCCAAGAACACAGGGCTTCACCCCTCCACTTT.